This T cell receptor beta chain was obtained from a study of radiation and T cells in renal cell carcinoma. The time point was: baseline pretreatment blood. Treatment given: 15 Gy SBRT to primary tumor, nephrectomy 4 weeks later. Radiation-treated patients gave blood at baseline, week 2 and week 4. Comment on this clone: Its antigen is undetermined.

Libraries were prepared by immunoSEQ multiplex PCR; TCRdb keeps only in-frame clonotypes and omits some of them. The table lists just over 95,000 clones, less than 90% of them singletons, with under 9.5% in the top ten. CDR1 and CDR2 (germline): SGDLS, YYNGEE. V lost 4 bases to trimming and J lost 10 bases, with 21 bases between them. This CDR3 contains 16 residues. Broader study findings: In blood, top tumor clones expanded by 2 weeks, shrinking by 4.

The sequence came from a man aged 45-65 years with renal cell carcinoma. V gene TRBV9 combines with J gene TRBJ1-6; D is unresolved. Specimen: blood, collected from a patient whose treatment included radiotherapy and nephrectomy. The CDR3 region is CASSSLAGSLGSPLHF. The CDR3, as DNA: TGTGCCAGCAGCTCCCTGGCCGGGAGCCTCGGGTCACCCCTCCACTTT.